The source of this TCR beta chain is a study of brain T cells in children with intractable seizures. Study-wide results and limits: Clones missing pre-surgery may reflect undersampling of that blood sample.

As regards this clone: The antigen remains unidentified.

The CDR3 loop spans 16 amino acids. V lost 6 bases to trimming and J lost 0 bases, with 15 bases between them. Germline CDR1 SGHTA, CDR2 FQGNSA. Surgery cases with the highest brain T cell transcript signatures were chosen for sequencing. Before surgery, patients took at least one anti-epileptic drug. Method: immunoSEQ multiplex PCR; TCRdb's copy keeps in-frame clones and lacks some. The profile shows around 20,000 clones, approximately 94% of them singletons. The chain couples TRBV7-2 to TRBJ2-4; no clear D. The material was peripheral blood, obtained at surgery. The sequence came from a boy younger than 18 with focal cortical dysplasia and intractable seizures. The CDR3 sequence is CASSLRTSTAKNIQYF. The CDR3 DNA reads TGTGCCAGCAGTCTAAGAACAAGCACAGCCAAAAACATTCAGTACTTC.